The rows below give T cell receptor beta chains drawn from one sample of a study of blood T cell repertoires in COVID-19. Data came from immunoSEQ multiplex PCR; TCRdb stores just in-frame clones and leaves some out. Found here are about 220,000 clones, roughly 80% of them singletons; the top ten hold over 7%. The sequenced sample was peripheral blood. The receptors derive from a woman aged 70-85 years with acute or convalescent COVID-19. Each CDR3 is given with its conserved first and last residue. The D gene is left open where the match is weak. Clone size is shown for a subset of rows, as once, few, many or a class of expanded clone.

TRBD2 TRBJ2-1 TRBV2 NA CASTQRGFYNEQFF TGTGCCAGCACCCAGCGGGGTTTTTACAATGAGCAGTTCTTC
NA TRBJ2-3 TRBV3-1/TRBV3-2 NA CASSRMGPGDTQYF TGTGCCAGCAGCCGCATGGGGCCAGGGGATACGCAGTATTTT
TRBD1 TRBJ1-4 TRBV5-1 NA CASSPGQGEYEKLFF TGCGCCAGCAGCCCTGGACAGGGGGAATATGAAAAACTGTTTTTT
NA TRBJ1-5 TRBV19 NA CASSIGRQPQHF TGTGCCAGTAGTATAGGCAGACAGCCCCAGCATTTT
TRBD1 TRBJ1-1 TRBV5-4 NA CASSTGARNTEAFF TGTGCCAGCAGCACAGGGGCTCGGAACACTGAAGCTTTCTTT
TRBD2 TRBJ2-3 TRBV6-1 NA CASSEGGTPDTQYF TGTGCCAGCAGTGAGGGGGGGACTCCAGATACGCAGTATTTT
TRBD2 TRBJ2-1 TRBV5-8 NA CASSPHRAGGLGEQFF TGTGCCAGCAGCCCTCACCGCGCGGGGGGGCTGGGTGAGCAGTTCTTC
NA TRBJ2-7 TRBV12-5 NA CASGWGGAFRYEQYF TGTGCTAGTGGCTGGGGGGGGGCGTTCAGGTACGAGCAGTACTTC
NA TRBJ2-5 TRBV11-2 NA CASSFWGVPQETQYF TGTGCCAGCAGCTTCTGGGGGGTACCCCAAGAGACCCAGTACTTC
TRBD2 TRBJ2-2 TRBV7-3 NA CASSLGSLAGGSGELFF TGTGCCAGCAGCTTAGGGTCCCTAGCGGGGGGCTCCGGGGAGCTGTTTTTT
NA TRBJ2-5 TRBV30 NA CAWTGQMETQYF TGTGCCTGGACAGGCCAGATGGAGACCCAGTACTTC
NA TRBJ2-1 TRBV29-1 NA CSVQESSYNEQFF TGCAGCGTTCAAGAGAGCTCCTACAATGAGCAGTTCTTC
TRBD1 TRBJ2-1 TRBV5-1 NA CASSLGDRGIYNEQFF TGCGCCAGCAGCCTAGGGGACAGGGGCATTTACAATGAGCAGTTCTTC
TRBD1 TRBJ2-5 TRBV5-4 NA CASSLTGTGGKETQYF TGTGCCAGCAGCTTAACCGGGACAGGGGGCAAGGAGACCCAGTACTTC
NA TRBJ2-1 TRBV5-1 NA CASSLETALTYNEQFF TGCGCCAGCAGCTTGGAGACAGCCCTAACCTACAATGAGCAGTTCTTC
NA TRBJ1-5 TRBV7-8 NA CASSLRESNQPQHF TGTGCCAGCAGCTTAAGGGAGAGCAATCAGCCCCAGCATTTT
NA TRBJ2-5 TRBV7-6 NA CASSLANGGETQYF TGTGCCAGCAGCTTAGCGAACGGCGGGGAGACCCAGTACTTC
NA TRBJ2-5 TRBV6-5 NA CASSSGETGETQYF TGTGCCAGCAGTTCAGGGGAGACGGGGGAGACCCAGTACTTC
TRBD1 TRBJ1-6 TRBV7-2 NA CASSLDRGTGDSPLHF TGTGCCAGCAGCTTAGATCGCGGGACAGGGGATTCACCCCTCCACTTT
TRBD1 TRBJ2-1 TRBV5-4 NA CASSIPGQSYNEQFF TGTGCCAGCAGCATTCCGGGACAGTCCTACAATGAGCAGTTCTTC
TRBD1 TRBJ1-2 TRBV5-6 NA CASSSLSTGGFYGYTF TGTGCCAGCAGCTCCCTATCGACAGGGGGTTTTTATGGCTACACCTTC
TRBD2 TRBJ2-1 TRBV9 NA CASSSSIQRGENEQFF TGTGCCAGCAGCTCAAGCATCCAGCGGGGTGAAAATGAGCAGTTCTTC
NA TRBJ2-1 TRBV18 few CARSYALEQFF TGTGCCAGATCTTACGCGTTGGAGCAGTTCTTC
TRBD1 TRBJ1-2 TRBV19 few CASSPRDRGDYGYTF TGTGCCAGTAGTCCCCGGGACAGGGGTGACTATGGCTACACCTTC
TRBD1 TRBJ1-5 TRBV7-9 NA CASSLDGDRVVGQPQHF TGTGCCAGCAGCTTAGACGGGGACAGGGTTGTCGGACAGCCCCAGCATTTT
NA TRBJ1-6 TRBV2 NA CASSDQQVYAINSPLHF TGTGCCAGCAGTGATCAACAGGTTTACGCCATTAATTCACCCCTCCACTTT
TRBD2 TRBJ2-1 TRBV10-3 NA CAISGTSINEQFF TGTGCCATCAGCGGGACTAGCATCAATGAGCAGTTCTTC
TRBD2 TRBJ2-7 TRBV7-9 NA CASSLAAGDEQYF TGTGCCAGCAGCTTAGCGGCGGGGGATGAGCAGTACTTC
NA TRBJ1-3 TRBV11-2 few CASSLDTYSGNTIYF TGTGCCAGCAGCTTAGATACCTACTCTGGAAACACCATATATTTT
NA TRBJ2-1 TRBV2 NA CASSTTRTNEQFF TGTGCCAGCAGCACCACTAGAACCAATGAGCAGTTCTTC
TRBD2 TRBJ2-1 TRBV4-1 NA CASTRTSGGLNYNEQFF TGCGCCAGCACCCGGACTAGCGGGGGCCTCAACTACAATGAGCAGTTCTTC
NA TRBJ1-5 TRBV6-1 NA CASSEGTARVVPQHF TGTGCCAGCAGTGAAGGGACAGCGAGGGTTGTGCCCCAGCATTTT
TRBD2 TRBJ2-3 TRBV29-1 NA CSGSGGPQDTQYF TGCAGCGGAAGCGGGGGCCCCCAGGATACGCAGTATTTT
TRBD2 TRBJ2-3 TRBV5-1 NA CASSRTSGAGDTQYF TGCGCCAGCAGCCGGACTAGCGGGGCGGGAGATACGCAGTATTTT
TRBD1 TRBJ1-1 TRBV5-1 NA CASSLAVGQGDTEAFF TGCGCCAGCAGCTTGGCAGTTGGACAGGGGGACACTGAAGCTTTCTTT